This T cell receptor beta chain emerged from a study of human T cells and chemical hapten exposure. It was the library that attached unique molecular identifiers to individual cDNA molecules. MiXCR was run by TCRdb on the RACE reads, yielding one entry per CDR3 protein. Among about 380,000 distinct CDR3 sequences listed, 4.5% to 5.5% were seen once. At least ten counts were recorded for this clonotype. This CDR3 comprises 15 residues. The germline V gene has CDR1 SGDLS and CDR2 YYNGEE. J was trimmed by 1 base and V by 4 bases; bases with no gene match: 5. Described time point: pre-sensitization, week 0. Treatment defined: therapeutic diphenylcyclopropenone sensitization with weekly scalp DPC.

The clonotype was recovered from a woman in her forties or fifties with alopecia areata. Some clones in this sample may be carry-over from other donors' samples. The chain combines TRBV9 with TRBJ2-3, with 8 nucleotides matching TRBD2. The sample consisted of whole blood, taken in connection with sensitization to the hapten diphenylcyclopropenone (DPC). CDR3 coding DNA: TGTGCCAGCAGCCCCAGGCGGGGGGGCACAGATACGCAGTATTTT. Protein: CASSPRRGGTDTQYF. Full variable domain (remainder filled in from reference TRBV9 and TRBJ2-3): DSGVTQTPKHLITATGQRVTLRCSPRSGDLSVYWYQQSLDQGLQFLIQYYNGEERAKGNILERFSAQQFPDLHSELNLSSLELGDSALYFCASSPRRGGTDTQYFGPGTRLTVL.